This TCR beta chain was sequenced in a study of T cells in Graves' hyperthyroidism and ophthalmopathy. What was amplified from RNA transcripts were TCR beta CDR3 regions. With the HTBI primer set, the TCR CDR3 went through a first round of RT-PCR. TCRdb called the multiplex PCR reads again in MiXCR, with one record for every CDR3 protein. The repertoire holds more than 550,000 distinct CDR3 sequences, 40% to 55% seen once, with under 8.5% in the top ten. Study-level points and caveats: Separation of ophthalmopathy from stable hyperthyroidism was achieved by a 13 V-J model. Most clonotypes that expanded in the thyroid above 0.001 also showed up in blood.

Uncontrolled infections, other autoimmune diseases, pregnancy or lactation led to exclusion of patients. From germline, CDR1 is SNHLY and CDR2 FYNNEI. The CDR3 contains 16 residues. V was clipped by 5 bases and J by 4 bases, with 18 bases between them. Points on this clonotype: Its target is unknown.

The sample consisted of peripheral blood or thyroid tissue (not recorded which). This receptor was taken from an adult man with Graves' disease, either hyperthyroidism or ophthalmopathy (not recorded which). This chain uses TRBV2 with TRBJ1-5, with D perhaps matching TRBD1 (5 bases). The DNA for the CDR3 is TGTGCCAGCAGTATAGGGGTCCTGGCCCCTAATCAGCCCCAGCATTTT. The encoded protein is CASSIGVLAPNQPQHF. Full variable domain (rest looked up from reference TRBV2 and TRBJ1-5): EPEVTQTPSHQVTQMGQEVILRCVPISNHLYFYWYRQILGQKVEFLVSFYNNEISEKSEIFDDQFSVERPDGSNFTLKIRSTKLEDSAMYFCASSIGVLAPNQPQHFGDGTRLSIL.